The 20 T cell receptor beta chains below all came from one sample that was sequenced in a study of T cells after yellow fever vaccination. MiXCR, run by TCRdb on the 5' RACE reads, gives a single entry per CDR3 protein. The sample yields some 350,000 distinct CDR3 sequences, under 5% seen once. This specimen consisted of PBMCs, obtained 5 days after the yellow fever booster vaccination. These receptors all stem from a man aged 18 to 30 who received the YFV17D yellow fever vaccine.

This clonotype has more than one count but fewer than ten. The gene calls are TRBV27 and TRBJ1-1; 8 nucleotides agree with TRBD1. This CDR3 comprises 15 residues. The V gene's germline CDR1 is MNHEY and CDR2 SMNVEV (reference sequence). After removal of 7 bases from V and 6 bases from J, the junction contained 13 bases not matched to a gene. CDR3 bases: TGTGCCAGCAATAAAGACAGGGGTCCCCTTCCTGAAGCTTTCTTT. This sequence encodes CASNKDRGPLPEAFF.

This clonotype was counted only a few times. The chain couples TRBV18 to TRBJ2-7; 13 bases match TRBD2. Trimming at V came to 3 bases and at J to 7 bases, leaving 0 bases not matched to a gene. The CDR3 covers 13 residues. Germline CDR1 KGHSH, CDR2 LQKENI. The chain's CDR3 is CASSPTSGGEQYV. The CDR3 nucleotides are TGTGCCAGCTCACCGACTAGCGGGGGGGAGCAGTACGTC.

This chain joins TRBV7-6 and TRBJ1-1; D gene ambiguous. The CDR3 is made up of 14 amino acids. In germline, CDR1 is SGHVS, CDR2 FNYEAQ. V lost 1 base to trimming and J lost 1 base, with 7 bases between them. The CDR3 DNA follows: TGTGCCAGCAGCTTAGTACACCGGAACACTGAAGCTTTCTTT. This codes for CASSLVHRNTEAFF.

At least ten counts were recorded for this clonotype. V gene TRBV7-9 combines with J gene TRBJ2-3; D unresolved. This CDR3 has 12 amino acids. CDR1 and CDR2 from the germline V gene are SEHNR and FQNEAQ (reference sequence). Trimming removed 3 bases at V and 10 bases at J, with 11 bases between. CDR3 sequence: CASSLVVEAQYF. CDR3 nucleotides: TGTGCCAGCAGCTTGGTTGTGGAAGCGCAGTATTTT.

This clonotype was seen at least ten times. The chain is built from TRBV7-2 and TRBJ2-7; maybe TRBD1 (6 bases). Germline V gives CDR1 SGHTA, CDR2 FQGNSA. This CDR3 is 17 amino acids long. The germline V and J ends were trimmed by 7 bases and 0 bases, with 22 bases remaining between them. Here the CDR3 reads CASTHKIPGHVSYEQYF. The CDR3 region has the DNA TGTGCCAGCACCCACAAGATCCCGGGACACGTCTCCTACGAGCAGTACTTC.

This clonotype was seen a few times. As DNA, the CDR3 is TGTGCCATCAGCCCCACTAGCGGGGTAGGCATTAACGCAGATACGCAGTATTTT. It specifies CAISPTSGVGINADTQYF. The V and J genes are TRBV10-3 and TRBJ2-3; 10 bases line up with TRBD2. This CDR3 is built from 18 residues. Germline CDR1 ENHRY, CDR2 SYGVKD. V lost 6 bases, J lost 4 bases, and 16 bases stayed unmatched.

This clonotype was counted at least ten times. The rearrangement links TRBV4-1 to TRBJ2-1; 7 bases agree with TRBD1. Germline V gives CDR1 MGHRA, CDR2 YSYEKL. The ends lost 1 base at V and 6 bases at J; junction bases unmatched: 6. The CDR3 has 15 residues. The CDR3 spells CASSQGQGASNEQFF. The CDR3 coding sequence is TGCGCCAGCAGCCAAGGACAGGGAGCATCCAATGAGCAGTTCTTC.

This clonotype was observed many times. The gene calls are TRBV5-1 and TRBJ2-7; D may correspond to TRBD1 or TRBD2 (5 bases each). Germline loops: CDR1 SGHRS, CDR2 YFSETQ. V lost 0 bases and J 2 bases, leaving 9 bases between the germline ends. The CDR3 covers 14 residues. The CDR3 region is CASSLGGTAYEQYV. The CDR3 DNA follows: TGCGCCAGCAGCTTGGGAGGGACGGCCTACGAGCAGTACGTC.

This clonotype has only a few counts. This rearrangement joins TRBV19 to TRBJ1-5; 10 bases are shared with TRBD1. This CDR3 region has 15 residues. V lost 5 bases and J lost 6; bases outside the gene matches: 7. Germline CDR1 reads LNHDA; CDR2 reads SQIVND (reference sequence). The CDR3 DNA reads TGTGCCAGTAGTGGGACAGGGGCGCGTAGTCAGCCCCAGCATTTT. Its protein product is CASSGTGARSQPQHF.

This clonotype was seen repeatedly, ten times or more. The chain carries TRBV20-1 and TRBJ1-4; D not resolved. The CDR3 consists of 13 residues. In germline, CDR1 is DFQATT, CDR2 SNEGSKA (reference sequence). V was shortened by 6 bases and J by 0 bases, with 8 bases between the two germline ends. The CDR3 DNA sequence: TGCAGTGCAAGATGGGCAACTAATGAAAAACTGTTTTTT. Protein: CSARWATNEKLFF.

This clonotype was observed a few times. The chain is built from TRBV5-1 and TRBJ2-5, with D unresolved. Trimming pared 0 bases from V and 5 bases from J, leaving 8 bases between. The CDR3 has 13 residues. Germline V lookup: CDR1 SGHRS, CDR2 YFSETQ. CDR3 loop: CASSLGPSETQYF. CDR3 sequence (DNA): TGCGCCAGCAGCTTGGGACCAAGCGAGACCCAGTACTTC.

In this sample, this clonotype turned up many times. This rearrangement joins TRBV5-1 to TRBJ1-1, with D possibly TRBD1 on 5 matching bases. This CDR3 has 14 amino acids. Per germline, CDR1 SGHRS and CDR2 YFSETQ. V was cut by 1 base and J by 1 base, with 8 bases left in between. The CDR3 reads CASSLSGANTEAFF. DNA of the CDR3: TGCGCCAGCAGCTTGTCCGGGGCGAACACTGAAGCTTTCTTT.

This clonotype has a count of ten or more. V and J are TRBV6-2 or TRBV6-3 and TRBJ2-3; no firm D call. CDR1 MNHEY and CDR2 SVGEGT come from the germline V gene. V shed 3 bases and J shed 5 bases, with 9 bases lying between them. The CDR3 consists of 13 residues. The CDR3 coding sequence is TGTGCCAGCAGTTATCCCCTGGGAGATACGCAGTATTTT. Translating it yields CASSYPLGDTQYF.

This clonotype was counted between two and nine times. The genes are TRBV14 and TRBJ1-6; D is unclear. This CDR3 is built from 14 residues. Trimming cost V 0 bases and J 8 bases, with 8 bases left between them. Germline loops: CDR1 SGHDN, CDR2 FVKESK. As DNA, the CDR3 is TGTGCCAGCAGCCAAGAGGTTTACCATTCACCCCTCCACTTT. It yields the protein CASSQEVYHSPLHF.

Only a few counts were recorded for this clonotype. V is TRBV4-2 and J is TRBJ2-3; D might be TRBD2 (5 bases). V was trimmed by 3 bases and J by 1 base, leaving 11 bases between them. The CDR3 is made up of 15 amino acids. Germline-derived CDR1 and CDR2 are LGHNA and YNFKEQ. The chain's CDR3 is CASSHPDGGTDTQYF. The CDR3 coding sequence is TGTGCCAGCAGCCATCCCGACGGGGGCACAGATACGCAGTATTTT.

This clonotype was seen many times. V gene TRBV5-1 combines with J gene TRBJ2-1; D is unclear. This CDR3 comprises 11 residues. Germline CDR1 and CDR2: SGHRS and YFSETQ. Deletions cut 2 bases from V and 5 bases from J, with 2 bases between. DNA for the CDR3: TGCGCCAGCAGCTTAGACAATGAGCAGTTCTTC. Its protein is CASSLDNEQFF.

The CDR3: CASSQTVGGNQETQYF. CDR3 bases: TGCGCCAGCAGTCAAACGGTGGGGGGAAATCAAGAGACCCAGTACTTC. The chain uses TRBV5-1 and TRBJ2-5, with a possible D match to TRBD2 (6 bases). Germline V lookup: CDR1 SGHRS, CDR2 YFSETQ. The CDR3 consists of 16 residues. V was clipped by 5 bases and J by 2 bases, with 19 bases between them.

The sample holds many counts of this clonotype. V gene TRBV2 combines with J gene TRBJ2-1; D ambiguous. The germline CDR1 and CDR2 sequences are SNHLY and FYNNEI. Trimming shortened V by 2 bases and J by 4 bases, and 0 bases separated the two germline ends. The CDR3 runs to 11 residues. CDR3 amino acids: CASSEYNEQFF. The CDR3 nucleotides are TGTGCCAGCAGTGAATACAATGAGCAGTTCTTC.

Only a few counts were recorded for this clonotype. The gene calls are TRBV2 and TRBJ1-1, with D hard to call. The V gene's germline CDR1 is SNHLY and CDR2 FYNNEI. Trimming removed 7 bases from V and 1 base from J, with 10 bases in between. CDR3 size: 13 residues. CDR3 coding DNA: TGTGCCAGCACGGACGAGGGGAACACTGAAGCTTTCTTT. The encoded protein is CASTDEGNTEAFF.

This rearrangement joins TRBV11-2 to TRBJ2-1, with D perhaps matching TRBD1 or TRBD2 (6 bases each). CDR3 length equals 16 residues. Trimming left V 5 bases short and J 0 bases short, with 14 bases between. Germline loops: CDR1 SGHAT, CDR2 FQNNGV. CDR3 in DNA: TGTGCCAGCAGCATTTCCGGGGGCCGCTCCTACAATGAGCAGTTCTTC. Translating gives CASSISGGRSYNEQFF.